The 10 T cell receptor beta chains presented below share a single source sample, sequenced in a study of T cells in Graves' hyperthyroidism and ophthalmopathy (dated by TCRdb to the late 2010s). Receptor amplification or capture employed multiplex PCR. Sequencer: Illumina HiSeq 2000. TCR beta CDR3 regions were amplified from RNA transcripts. A first-round RT-PCR of the TCR CDR3 used the HTBI primer set with the Qiagen OneStep RT-PCR kit. Through fastp at Q25 and MiXCR, TCRdb rebuilt clones from the public reads, retaining in-frame beta chains. Identical CDR3 protein sequences are pooled into one entry, listed with their most common genes and DNA. In all, the sample holds 350,000 to 450,000 distinct CDR3 sequences, and 11% to 15% of those were seen once. The top ten clones comprise approximately 29% of the sample. The sequencing sample was made of blood. Receptors were obtained from a man in his fifties or sixties with Graves' ophthalmopathy.

In this sample, this clonotype turned up a few times. This chain links TRBV20-1 with TRBJ2-5; D remains unclear. CDR1 and CDR2 from the germline V gene are DFQATT and SNEGSKA (reference sequence). V lost 5 bases, J lost 1 base, and 11 bases lay in between. The CDR3 has 13 amino acids. The CDR3 DNA sequence: TGCAGTGCTCGACGAATGTTCCAAGAGACCCAGTACTTC. Protein: CSARRMFQETQYF.

The chain couples TRBV29-1 to TRBJ1-3, with 7 bases fitting TRBD1. The CDR3 has 13 residues. CDR1 SQVTM and CDR2 ANQGSEA come from the germline V gene. Trimming took 5 bases from V and 4 from J; bases not matched to a gene: 5. CDR3 in DNA: TGCAGCGTTATGGACAGGCAGGGAAACACCATATATTTT. Translating gives CSVMDRQGNTIYF.

This rearrangement joins TRBV6-1 to TRBJ2-1; 9 bases match TRBD1. The CDR3 covers 14 residues. CDR1 and CDR2 from the germline V gene are MNHNS and SASEGT. V lost 7 bases, J lost 9 bases, and 10 bases stayed unmatched. The CDR3 loop is CASTLTGGVGEQFF. CDR3 DNA sequence: TGTGCCAGCACTTTGACAGGGGGTGTCGGTGAGCAGTTCTTC.

In this sample, this clonotype turned up many times. The gene calls are TRBV7-8 and TRBJ2-1, with 8 positions matching TRBD2. CDR1 and CDR2 (germline): SGHVS, FQNEAQ. CDR3 length: 13 amino acids. V was clipped by 7 bases and J by 4 bases; unmatched bases: 3. The CDR3 reads CASTKRGYNEQFF. CDR3 DNA: TGTGCCAGCACTAAGCGGGGGTACAATGAGCAGTTCTTC.

V and J are TRBV20-1 and TRBJ2-3; 9 positions agree with TRBD2. CDR3 length: 17 amino acids. V shed 6 bases and J 4 bases; nucleotides not matched to a gene: 17. Germline V gene data show CDR1 as DFQATT and CDR2 as SNEGSKA (reference sequence). The CDR3 bases are TGCAGTGCCGAACCCCGTAGCGGGAGTTCCTCCTCAGATACGCAGTATTTT. It is translated as CSAEPRSGSSSSDTQYF.

This clonotype showed up many times. J is TRBJ1-2 and V is TRBV3-1; D is perhaps TRBD1 (5 bases). Trimming pared 3 bases from V and 7 bases from J, leaving 12 bases between. CDR3 size: 13 residues. Germline V gene sequence: CDR1 LGHDT, CDR2 YNNKEL (reference sequence). CDR3 sequence reads: CASSHSRTPGYTF. For the CDR3, the DNA is TGTGCCAGCAGCCATTCCAGGACACCTGGCTACACCTTC.

J is TRBJ2-7 and V is TRBV7-6, with 12 bases identical to TRBD2. This CDR3 spans 15 amino acids. V shed 5 bases, J shed 3 bases, and the junction held 5 bases outside the gene matches. CDR1 SGHVS and CDR2 FNYEAQ come from the germline V gene. In nucleotides, the CDR3 is TGTGCCAGCAGCCCCCCGACTAGCGGGAGCTACGAGCAGTACTTC. Residues: CASSPPTSGSYEQYF.

The V and J genes are TRBV5-1 and TRBJ2-7; D possibly corresponds to TRBD2 (6 bases). Germline CDR1 and CDR2: SGHRS and YFSETQ. Trimming removed 0 bases from V and 6 bases from J, with 16 bases in between. There are 15 residues in the CDR3. CDR3 loop: CASSLVLGGRPEQYF. CDR3 sequence (DNA): TGCGCCAGCAGCTTGGTATTAGGAGGGAGACCCGAGCAGTACTTC.

The genes are TRBV3-1 and TRBJ1-3, with D unclear. The length of the CDR3 is 15 residues. The germline V gene has CDR1 LGHDT and CDR2 YNNKEL (reference sequence). V gave up 3 bases and J gave up 1 base, with 10 bases separating them. CDR3 sequence reads: CASSQATGSGNTIYF. The CDR3, as DNA: TGTGCCAGCAGCCAGGCGACCGGTTCTGGAAACACCATATATTTT.

This clonotype has a handful of counts. The V call is TRBV5-8, the J call TRBJ1-3; D is unclear. The CDR3 loop spans 9 amino acids. CDR1 SGHTS and CDR2 YDEGEE come from the germline V gene. V lost 10 bases, J lost 4 bases, and 3 bases lay in between. CDR3 coding DNA: TGTGCCGGAGGAAACACCATATATTTT. Its translation is CAGGNTIYF.